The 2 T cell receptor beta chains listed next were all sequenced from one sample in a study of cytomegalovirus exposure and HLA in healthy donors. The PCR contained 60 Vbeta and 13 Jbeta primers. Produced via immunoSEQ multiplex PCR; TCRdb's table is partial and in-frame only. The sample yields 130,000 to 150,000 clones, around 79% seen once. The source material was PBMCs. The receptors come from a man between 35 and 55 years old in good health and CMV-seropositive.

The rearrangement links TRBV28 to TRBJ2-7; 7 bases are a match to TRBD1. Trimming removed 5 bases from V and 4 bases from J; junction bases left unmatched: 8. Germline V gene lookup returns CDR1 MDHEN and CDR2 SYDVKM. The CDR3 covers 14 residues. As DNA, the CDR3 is TGTGCCAGCAGTCAGGGACAGTTTCAATACGAGCAGTACTTC. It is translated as CASSQGQFQYEQYF.

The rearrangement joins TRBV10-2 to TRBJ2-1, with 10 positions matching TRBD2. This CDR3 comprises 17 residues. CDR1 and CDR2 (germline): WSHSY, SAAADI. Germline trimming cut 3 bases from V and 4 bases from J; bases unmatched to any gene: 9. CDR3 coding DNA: TGCGCCAGCAGTGAAAATCTCTGGACTAGCGGTTACAATGAGCAGTTCTTC. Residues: CASSENLWTSGYNEQFF.